These T cell receptor beta chains were read from a single sample in a study of T cell responses to AZD1222 COVID-19 vaccine. Sequencing was performed with immunoSEQ multiplex PCR; in TCRdb, only in-frame clones are kept and a portion is missing. In the table there are approximately 110,000 clones, around 86% of which are singletons. The material sequenced was peripheral blood, taken on day 0 of AZD1222 vaccination. These receptors were obtained from an adult in good health. Each CDR3 is given with its conserved first and last residue. The D gene is left open where the match is weak. Clone size is stated in some rows and not others, as once, few, many or a class when expanded.

CDR3aa: CASSPGTARPGANVLTF; CDR3nt: TGTGCCAGCAGCCCCGGGACGGCCCGCCCCGGGGCCAACGTCCTGACTTTC; j_gene: TRBJ2-6; d_gene: NA; abundance: NA; v_gene: TRBV7-8
CDR3aa: CASSLETLYEQYF; CDR3nt: TGCGCCAGCAGCTTGGAGACACTCTACGAGCAGTACTTC; j_gene: TRBJ2-7; d_gene: NA; abundance: NA; v_gene: TRBV5-1
CDR3aa: CASRHRLWQGGNEQYF; CDR3nt: TGTGCCAGCAGACATAGGCTGTGGCAGGGGGGGAACGAGCAGTACTTC; j_gene: TRBJ2-7; d_gene: NA; abundance: NA; v_gene: TRBV3-1/TRBV3-2
CDR3aa: CASSSGLYEQYF; CDR3nt: TGTGCCAGCAGTTCGGGTCTTTACGAGCAGTACTTC; j_gene: TRBJ2-7; d_gene: NA; abundance: NA; v_gene: TRBV12-3/TRBV12-4
CDR3aa: CASSSRDYGYTF; CDR3nt: TGTGCCAGCAGCTCTAGGGACTATGGCTACACCTTC; j_gene: TRBJ1-2; d_gene: NA; abundance: NA; v_gene: TRBV5-4
CDR3aa: CASSVLAGAYEQYF; CDR3nt: TGTGCCAGCAGCGTTCTAGCGGGGGCCTACGAGCAGTACTTC; j_gene: TRBJ2-7; d_gene: TRBD2; abundance: NA; v_gene: TRBV9
CDR3aa: CASSLGRSETQYF; CDR3nt: TGCGCCAGCAGCTTGGGCAGGTCCGAGACCCAGTACTTC; j_gene: TRBJ2-5; d_gene: NA; abundance: NA; v_gene: TRBV5-1
CDR3aa: CASSPSAPYGYTF; CDR3nt: TGTGCCAGCAGCCCCTCAGCGCCCTATGGCTACACCTTC; j_gene: TRBJ1-2; d_gene: NA; abundance: NA; v_gene: TRBV12-3/TRBV12-4
CDR3aa: CASSQDSGGHLSYEQYF; CDR3nt: TGTGCCAGCAGCCAAGATAGCGGGGGCCACCTCTCCTACGAGCAGTACTTC; j_gene: TRBJ2-7; d_gene: TRBD2; abundance: NA; v_gene: TRBV4-2
CDR3aa: CASSQEGSEQYF; CDR3nt: TGTGCCAGCAGCCAAGAGGGGAGCGAGCAGTACTTC; j_gene: TRBJ2-7; d_gene: NA; abundance: NA; v_gene: TRBV4-2
CDR3aa: CASSYRTGFYYEQYF; CDR3nt: TGTGCCAGCAGTTACCGGACAGGGTTCTACTACGAGCAGTACTTC; j_gene: TRBJ2-7; d_gene: TRBD1; abundance: NA; v_gene: TRBV6-5
CDR3aa: CASSQGGWGPFGYTF; CDR3nt: TGCGCCAGCAGCCAAGGGGGCTGGGGGCCTTTTGGCTACACCTTC; j_gene: TRBJ1-2; d_gene: NA; abundance: NA; v_gene: TRBV4-1
CDR3aa: CATRDRGGDGYTF; CDR3nt: TGCGCCACCAGAGACAGGGGAGGAGATGGCTACACCTTC; j_gene: TRBJ1-2; d_gene: TRBD1; abundance: few; v_gene: TRBV5-1
CDR3aa: CASGWTANTEAFF; CDR3nt: TGTGCCAGCGGATGGACAGCGAACACTGAAGCTTTCTTT; j_gene: TRBJ1-1; d_gene: NA; abundance: NA; v_gene: TRBV27
CDR3aa: CATSRSLGINTEAFF; CDR3nt: TGTGCCACCAGCAGGTCTCTTGGAATCAACACTGAAGCTTTCTTT; j_gene: TRBJ1-1; d_gene: NA; abundance: NA; v_gene: TRBV15
CDR3aa: CASSRVDEQFF; CDR3nt: TGTGCCAGTAGTAGGGTGGATGAGCAGTTCTTC; j_gene: TRBJ2-1; d_gene: NA; abundance: NA; v_gene: TRBV19
CDR3aa: CASSASIGGEAFF; CDR3nt: TGTGCCAGCAGCGCGAGCATTGGGGGCGAAGCTTTCTTT; j_gene: TRBJ1-1; d_gene: NA; abundance: few; v_gene: TRBV6-5